The present T cell receptor (beta chain) was sequenced within a study of cytotoxic CD8 clonotypes in ibrutinib-treated CLL. Findings and limits, study-wide: Clonality increased with ibrutinib response but returned toward baseline at progression.

Sequenced by immunoSEQ multiplex PCR; TCRdb stores in-frame clones only, minus some. The sample holds roughly 180,000 clones, roughly four fifths seen once. As for this clone: As yet, its antigen is unknown.

The V and J ends lost 7 bases and 5 bases, in that order; junction bases with no gene match: 9. The germline CDR1 and CDR2 sequences are MNHEY and SVGAGI. The CDR3 length is 14 residues. Sequenced here: PBMCs, sampled after 24 months of ibrutinib treatment. The J gene is TRBJ1-1, the V gene TRBV6-5; 8 nucleotides line up with TRBD1. This clonotype originated in a human donor with chronic lymphocytic leukemia. The chain's CDR3 is CASNQQGGRTEAFF. DNA for the CDR3: TGTGCCAGCAACCAACAGGGGGGTCGGACTGAAGCTTTCTTT.